The T cell receptor beta chain described here comes from a study of CD8 T cells in ankylosing spondylitis. General observations from the study: Reports say disease-linked clones showed up significantly more in matched ankylosing spondylitis synovial fluid. Among TCR beta sequences, a motif of 7 to 9 highly homologous variants appeared characteristic of ankylosing spondylitis blood. Peripheral blood samples showed relatively rare disease-linked clones, and these clones were CD8+.

This clonotype was detected ten times or more. Its antigen is not known. It was by quantitative 5'-RACE with molecular barcodes that TCR beta libraries were made. TCRdb re-derived calls from the 5' RACE reads in MiXCR, one entry per CDR3 protein. This repertoire shows 100,000 to 150,000 distinct CDR3 sequences, around 7% found once; its top ten account for 12%. V lost 1 base and J lost 0, with 9 bases in between. Per the germline V gene, CDR1 is LGHNA and CDR2 is YNFKEQ. This CDR3 spans 15 amino acids. This sequence joins TRBV4-2 and TRBJ2-5; D could derive from TRBD1 or TRBD2 (5 bases each). The clonotype originates from a male donor with ankylosing spondylitis or in good health (not recorded which). Specimen: blood, either unsorted or a sorted T cell fraction (not recorded which). CDR3 bases: TGTGCCAGCAGCCAAGGTCGGGGCGACCAAGAGACCCAGTACTTC. It translates to CASSQGRGDQETQYF.